The rows below give T cell receptor beta chains drawn from one sample of a study of blood T cell repertoires in COVID-19. The table came from immunoSEQ multiplex PCR; TCRdb's copy has only in-frame clones and leaves some out. The table has more than 110,000 clones, about 87% seen once; the top ten hold 4% to 4.5%. The material sequenced was peripheral blood. The receptor source for this set is a woman between 35 and 50 years old with acute or convalescent COVID-19. CDR3s include the opening cysteine and the closing phenylalanine or tryptophan.

len	v_gene	j_gene	CDR3aa
14	TRBV27	TRBJ2-7	CASSSGTRFYEQYF
19	TRBV18	TRBJ2-5	CASSPPLGTSGQLQETQYF
15	TRBV5-6	TRBJ2-1	CASSRQGLLYNEQFF
13	TRBV4-3	TRBJ1-2	CASSQEGPYGYTF
17	TRBV11-2	TRBJ2-1	CASSLGESSGGANEQFF
15	TRBV7-9	TRBJ1-1	CASSPGRQGNTEAFF
16	TRBV18	TRBJ2-1	CASSSGFGTSANEQFF
15	TRBV10-3	TRBJ2-7	CAIMGERGAVYEQYF
16	TRBV5-4	TRBJ2-7	CASSGTSGGARAEQYF
18	TRBV4-2	TRBJ1-5	CASSQETGVLHPIQPQHF
16	TRBV2	TRBJ1-1	CASSSWVRQENTEAFF
13	TRBV6-5	TRBJ1-3	CATGLSSGNTIYF
18	TRBV11-3	TRBJ2-5	CASSLGSSAGGRQETQYF
15	TRBV10-3	TRBJ1-4	CAISDPRQGKEKLFF
13	TRBV29-1	TRBJ1-4	CSAVSATNEKLFF
14	TRBV6-2/TRBV6-3	TRBJ1-2	CASSHRGLYYGYTF
18	TRBV11-2	TRBJ2-1	CASSLVSSRLGSYNEQFF
16	TRBV28	TRBJ1-2	CASSLVGRTKYYGYTF
14	TRBV9	TRBJ1-2	CASSNRQTNYGYTF
15	TRBV5-8	TRBJ1-3	CASSLGVSSGNTIYF
15	TRBV4-1	TRBJ2-7	CASSQAGTTLYEQYF
17	TRBV9	TRBJ1-3	CASSTRTGVGAGNTIYF
13	TRBV10-3	TRBJ2-1	CAISGLVDNEQFF
14	TRBV19	TRBJ1-4	CASKTDRGNEKLFF
14	TRBV4-3	TRBJ1-2	CASSQDQGVYGYTF
14	TRBV6-4	TRBJ2-2	CASKGQGESGELFF
12	TRBV6-1	TRBJ2-7	CASSETGGEQYF
14	TRBV9	TRBJ1-1	CASSVGAFSAEAFF
17	TRBV5-1	TRBJ2-1	CASSPTTGPPSYNEQFF
16	TRBV4-3	TRBJ1-1	CASSQDPGQGYTEAFF
15	TRBV15	TRBJ2-3	CATSMGQGSTDTQYF
14	TRBV10-3	TRBJ1-6	CAISGITGNSPLHF
16	TRBV18	TRBJ1-3	CASSLLPGVSGNTIYF
16	TRBV21-1	TRBJ2-6	CASSKTGDSGANVLTF
22	TRBV19	TRBJ2-3	CASSTHDSIRTSGGDRTDTQYF
15	TRBV19	TRBJ1-4	CASSPQTGLSEKLFF
14	TRBV3-1/TRBV3-2	TRBJ2-5	CASSPPLEEETQYF
14	TRBV30	TRBJ1-1	CAWSVEGRGTEAFF
15	TRBV4-3	TRBJ2-3	CASSLDRPSTDTQYF
14	TRBV2	TRBJ1-2	CASSGTGGEHGYTF
16	TRBV9	TRBJ2-2	CASSPYRDSNTGELFF
17	TRBV18	TRBJ2-7	CASSPPGSGGASYEQYF
17	TRBV19	TRBJ2-2	CASSPGRLAGVGGELFF
16	TRBV18	TRBJ1-2	CASSPFVPIGGSGYTF
15	TRBV3-1/TRBV3-2	TRBJ2-5	CASSQGQMYQETQYF
14	TRBV30	TRBJ2-1	CAFRAGGLGNEQFF
11	TRBV30	TRBJ2-7	CAWGDRDEQYF
16	TRBV7-9	TRBJ2-1	CASSLKTSGGAGEQFF
14	TRBV12-5	TRBJ2-1	CASGLDLQGNEQFF
15	TRBV7-3	TRBJ2-3	CASSLWASGTDTQYF
16	TRBV2	TRBJ1-2	CASSEYLPGTDYGYTF
14	TRBV19	TRBJ2-7	CASSIQEAVREQYF
14	TRBV27	TRBJ1-2	CASSPVGQLYGYTF
18	TRBV10-3	TRBJ1-6	CAISGLGPNRSYNSPLHF
13	TRBV12-3/TRBV12-4	TRBJ1-1	CASSLSGNTEAFF
14	TRBV27	TRBJ2-7	CASSLGQGAHEQYF
15	TRBV19	TRBJ1-6	CASCDRTLYNSPLHF
15	TRBV5-1	TRBJ1-1	CASSPYGQFNTEAFF
14	TRBV19	TRBJ1-1	CASSNIQGVAEAFF